The T cell receptor (beta chain) under discussion was sequenced for a study of identical twins. TCRdb passed the 5' RACE reads through MiXCR, listing each CDR3 protein once. The table includes 200,000 or so distinct CDR3 sequences, about a sixth detected once. The CDR3 sequence is 14 residues long. Trimming stripped 1 base from V and 1 base from J, with 7 bases between. Germline V CDR1 and CDR2: PRHDT, FYEKMQ (reference sequence). The same data also contributed to another study, on T cells expressing NK-cell markers. As reported in that work: Four of the donors also had these clonotypes leading their CD3+CD56-NKG2C+ fraction.

The rearrangement joins TRBV13 to TRBJ1-1; D is uncertain. This TCR derives from a woman between 18 and 30 years old in good health. The sequenced sample was CD8+ T cells sorted from blood. The CDR3 reads CASSLVRKNTEAFF. The CDR3 nucleotides are TGTGCCAGCAGCTTAGTAAGGAAGAACACTGAAGCTTTCTTT.